This T cell receptor (beta chain) is drawn from a study of response to subunit inactivated influenza vaccine. TCRdb re-derived calls from the RT-PCR reads in MiXCR, one entry per CDR3 protein. In the table there are 610,000 or so distinct CDR3 sequences, 14% of which are singletons. The CDR3 runs 16 residues. The ends were cut back, 5 bases at V and 0 bases at J, with 14 bases in the middle. Germline assignment: CDR1 SGHVS and CDR2 FNYEAQ. This TCR came from a man aged 50 or older who received an inactivated influenza vaccine. The chain joins TRBV7-6 to TRBJ2-1; unclear D gene. The sample here was PBMCs from blood, taken 11 to 12 days after vaccination. The CDR3 loop reads CASSPLTLSSYNEQFF. In DNA form, the CDR3 reads TGTGCCAGCAGCCCCCTTACCCTCAGCTCCTACAATGAGCAGTTCTTC.